This TCR gamma chain emerged from a study of γδ T cells in repeated Plasmodium falciparum infection. Overall study: Four controlled malaria infections with P. falciparum NF54 spanned 644 days. The study, taken as a whole, reports: Repeated controlled infections reportedly drove waves of new clonotype selection in Vdelta2-negative, mostly Vdelta1+, gammadelta repertoires.

This clone was recorded at least ten times. Its antigen remains unknown. TCRdb reanalyzed the multiplex PCR reads using CATT. The sample holds more than 20,000 gamma-chain clones, about 2.9% seen once. Vgamma9/Vdelta2+ and Vdelta2-negative gammadelta T cells were flow-sorted from PBMC for bulk sequencing. V shed 4 bases, J shed 4 bases, and the junction held 13 bases outside the gene matches. Germline V gene data show CDR1 as VENAVY and CDR2 as YDSYNSRV. The CDR3 has 15 residues. This TCR was sampled from a pool of human donors (malaria-infected and uninfected, not separated). The chain uses TRGV8 and TRGJ1 or TRGJ2. Sample: gamma-delta T cells from blood. The CDR3 sequence: CATWDTGGVYYKKLF. The CDR3 DNA follows: TGTGCCACCTGGGACACCGGGGGGGTATATTATAAGAAACTCTTT.